These T cell receptor beta chains were read from a single sample in a study of cytomegalovirus exposure and HLA in healthy donors. The method was immunoSEQ multiplex PCR; TCRdb's version includes in-frame clones alone and lacks a portion of them. The table lists 150,000 or so clones, over 65% of them singletons. Input material: PBMCs. All receptors come from a man aged 40-49 years in good health and CMV-seropositive. The CDR3 runs from the conserved cysteine through the conserved F or W. A D gene is named only where the DNA matches it firmly. Not every row has a clone size; where given, it reads once, few, many or a size class.

TRBJ2-7 | TRBD2 | . | TRBV27 | TGTGCCAGCAGCTCCCCCGGACTAGGGGTTTACGAGCAGTACTTC | CASSSPGLGVYEQYF
TRBJ2-7 | . | . | TRBV11-2 | TGTGCCAGCAGCCCCGAGACAGGTTGGTACCCCTACGAGCAGTACTTC | CASSPETGWYPYEQYF
TRBJ1-1 | TRBD1 | . | TRBV6-1 | TGTGCCAGCAGTGGATACAGGGGTGCTGAAGCTTTCTTT | CASSGYRGAEAFF
TRBJ2-7 | . | . | TRBV27 | TGTGCCAGCAGTTCCGGGGACTTTAGCTCCTACGAGCAGTACTTC | CASSSGDFSSYEQYF
TRBJ2-5 | TRBD2 | . | TRBV7-9 | TGTGCCAGCAGCTCCCTCGGAGGCCTAGCGGGACGAGAGACCCAGTACTTC | CASSSLGGLAGRETQYF
TRBJ2-6 | . | . | TRBV28 | TGTGCCAGCAGAACAGGGTCGGCTGGGGCCAACGTCCTGACTTTC | CASRTGSAGANVLTF
TRBJ2-7 | . | . | TRBV5-8 | TGTGCCAGCAGCCGAACAGGGATGAGCACCTACGAGCAGTACTTC | CASSRTGMSTYEQYF
TRBJ1-2 | . | . | TRBV5-4 | TGTGCCAGCAGCTTGGGGGGGGCTAACTATGGCTACACCTTC | CASSLGGANYGYTF
TRBJ2-1 | TRBD1 | . | TRBV30 | TGTGCCTGGAGTGTACAGGGGCCTTGGGAGCAGTTCTTC | CAWSVQGPWEQFF
TRBJ2-2 | TRBD1 | . | TRBV19 | TGTGCCAGTAGTATGTTTCTGTTGGGCAGGGGGCGAACAGGCACCGGGGAGCTGTTTTTT | CASSMFLLGRGRTGTGELFF
TRBJ2-1 | . | once | TRBV30 | TGTGCCTGGAGTGTATCGTATGAGCAGTTCTTC | CAWSVSYEQFF
TRBJ2-1 | . | . | TRBV6-6 | TGTGCCAGCAGTTACCCCCCAGGGTATGAGCAGTTCTTC | CASSYPPGYEQFF
TRBJ2-5 | . | . | TRBV5-1 | TGCGCCAGCAGTTTAGCAGGGCTGTACCAAGAGACCCAGTACTTC | CASSLAGLYQETQYF
TRBJ2-3 | TRBD1 | . | TRBV19 | TGTGCCAGTAGTATCGGACAGGGTGGCACAGATACGCAGTATTTT | CASSIGQGGTDTQYF
TRBJ2-5 | TRBD2 | . | TRBV4-1 | TGCGCCAGCAGCCAACCCGGGACTAGCGGAGAGAAGTACTTC | CASSQPGTSGEKYF
TRBJ2-1 | TRBD1 | . | TRBV7-9 | TGTGCCAGCAGCCCGGGGGGGACAGGGGCGTCGCGGCAGTTCTTC | CASSPGGTGASRQFF
TRBJ2-6 | . | . | TRBV25-1 | TGTGCCAGCAGTGGATCTCGCAGGGCTGGGGCCAACGTCCTGACTTTC | CASSGSRRAGANVLTF
TRBJ1-5 | . | . | TRBV28 | TGTGCCAGCAGTCCCAACAGGGACCGCAATCAGCCCCAGCATTTT | CASSPNRDRNQPQHF
TRBJ2-2 | . | . | TRBV7-2 | TGTGCCAGCAGCCCCGACGGGTATGCCGGGGAGCTGTTTTTT | CASSPDGYAGELFF
TRBJ2-4 | . | . | TRBV9 | TGTGCCAGCAGCCTTTCAGGCGGCAGAGGGGGAAACATTCAGTACTTC | CASSLSGGRGGNIQYF
TRBJ2-7 | TRBD1 | . | TRBV4-1 | TGCGCCAGCAGCCAAGGACAGGGGCCCTTAGGGGGGCCCACCGACTACGAGCAGTACTTC | CASSQGQGPLGGPTDYEQYF
TRBJ2-7 | TRBD1 | . | TRBV29-1 | TGCAGCGTTGGGGGCCCGACAGGGAAGAGCTACGAGCAGTACTTC | CSVGGPTGKSYEQYF
TRBJ2-5 | TRBD2 | few | TRBV6-5 | TGTGCCAGCAGGTACAGAGGGACTAGTTCTGGGGAGACCCAGTACTTC | CASRYRGTSSGETQYF
TRBJ2-2 | . | . | TRBV6-5 | TGTGCCAGCACCCACTCCGGGGAGCTGTTTTTT | CASTHSGELFF
TRBJ2-1 | TRBD1 | . | TRBV5-4 | TGTGCCAGCAGGTATTGGGTGGGACAGGGGCCACGAACTTCCTACAATGAGCAGTTCTTC | CASRYWVGQGPRTSYNEQFF
TRBJ1-2 | TRBD1 | . | TRBV19 | TGTGCCAGTAGTGTACAGGGGGATGGCTACACCTTC | CASSVQGDGYTF
TRBJ1-2 | TRBD1 | once | TRBV7-2 | TGTGCCAGCAGCTTAGACAGGGGGCAGAGGGGCTACACCTTC | CASSLDRGQRGYTF
TRBJ1-3 | TRBD1 | . | TRBV19 | TGTGCCAGCGGGGGACAGGGGGGGACCCCTGGAAACACCATATATTTT | CASGGQGGTPGNTIYF
TRBJ1-5 | . | . | TRBV20-1 | TGCAGTGCTGGCCGGGGGCCCCAGCATTTT | CSAGRGPQHF
TRBJ1-5 | TRBD1 | . | TRBV27 | TGTGCCAGCAGTCCGACAGGGGGTAGCAATCAGCCCCAGCATTTT | CASSPTGGSNQPQHF
TRBJ1-3 | . | . | TRBV4-3 | TGCGCCAGCGGCCCAGGCCTGACGGCGGGAGGAAACACCATATATTTT | CASGPGLTAGGNTIYF
TRBJ2-5 | . | . | TRBV11-2 | TGTGCCAGCAGCTTTGGTATGGGCCCTGCAGAGACCCAGTACTTC | CASSFGMGPAETQYF
TRBJ2-5 | . | . | TRBV10-3 | TGTGCCATCGGATTAGCGGAGGTCGGGACCCAGTACTTC | CAIGLAEVGTQYF
TRBJ2-7 | TRBD1 | few | TRBV5-5 | TGTGCCAGCAGCGTAGCAGGGGGTTCCTACGAGCAGTACTTC | CASSVAGGSYEQYF
TRBJ1-4 | . | . | TRBV27 | TGTGCCAGCTTACGCAGGGGTGGGATTAATGAAAAACTGTTTTTT | CASLRRGGINEKLFF
TRBJ2-3 | . | few | TRBV4-1 | TGCGCCAGCACTTGGGGGGAGTATGATACGCAGTATTTT | CASTWGEYDTQYF
TRBJ2-5 | TRBD2 | . | TRBV30 | TGTGCCTGGAGTGTTAGTCTTTTTTTAGGCGGGAGGGCCGGAGAGACCCAGTACTTC | CAWSVSLFLGGRAGETQYF
TRBJ1-1 | . | . | TRBV5-5 | TGTGCCAGCAGCTTGGTACAGATGAACACTGAAGCTTTCTTT | CASSLVQMNTEAFF
TRBJ2-7 | TRBD1 | . | TRBV6-1 | TGTGCCAGCAGTGGGTTTTTACCGGGACAGGACTTCTCCTACGAGCAGTACTTC | CASSGFLPGQDFSYEQYF
TRBJ1-2 | TRBD1 | . | TRBV6-1 | TGTGCCAGCAGTTCCGACAGGGGCTACACAGGCTACACCTTC | CASSSDRGYTGYTF